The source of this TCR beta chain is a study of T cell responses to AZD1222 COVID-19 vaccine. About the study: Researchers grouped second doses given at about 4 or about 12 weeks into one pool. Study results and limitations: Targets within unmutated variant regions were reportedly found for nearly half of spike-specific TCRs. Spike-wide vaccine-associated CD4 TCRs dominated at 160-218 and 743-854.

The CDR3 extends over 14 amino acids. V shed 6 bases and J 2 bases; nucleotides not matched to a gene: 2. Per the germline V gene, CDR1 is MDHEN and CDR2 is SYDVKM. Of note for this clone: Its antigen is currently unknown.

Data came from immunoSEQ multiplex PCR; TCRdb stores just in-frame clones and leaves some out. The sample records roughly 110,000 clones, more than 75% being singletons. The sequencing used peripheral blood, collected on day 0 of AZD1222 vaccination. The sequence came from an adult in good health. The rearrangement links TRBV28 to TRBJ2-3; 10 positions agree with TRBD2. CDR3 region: CASRTSGPTDTQYF. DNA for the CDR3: TGTGCCAGCAGGACTAGCGGGCCCACAGATACGCAGTATTTT.